The 7 T cell receptor beta chains in this list originate from one sample, sequenced in a study of OX40 agonist ivuxolimab in advanced cancers. Only in-frame clones appear in the TCRdb table, and some are missing; sequencing was by immunoSEQ multiplex PCR. The sample has about 71,000 clones, 85% to 90% seen once; the top ten hold about 1%. The input for sequencing was CD4+ or CD8+ T cells sorted from blood, taken in a trial of the OX40 agonist ivuxolimab. The receptors were sampled from an adult with an advanced solid tumor such as melanoma, head and neck, liver or kidney cancer.

The chain recombines TRBV11-1 with TRBJ2-5, with D uncertain. The V end was cut by 3 bases, the J end by 1 base, with 9 bases between. CDR3 size: 14 residues. Germline CDR1 reads SGHAT; CDR2 reads FQDESV (reference sequence). In DNA, the CDR3 is TGTGCCAGCAGCTTCCGGCAGAGCCAAGAGACCCAGTACTTC. It encodes CASSFRQSQETQYF.

The chain combines TRBV25-1 with TRBJ1-1; D uncertain. This CDR3 has 13 residues. The V and J ends lost 6 bases and 5 bases respectively, with 13 bases between them. Germline CDR1 and CDR2: MGHDK and SYGVNS. This CDR3 is CASRKETATEAFF. The CDR3 DNA reads TGTGCCAGCAGAAAAGAGACTGCAACTGAAGCTTTCTTT.

This clone was seen a handful of times. The chain has TRBV7-2 and TRBJ1-5; no clear D gene. V lost 4 bases to trimming and J lost 0 bases, with 10 bases between them. Germline-derived CDR1 and CDR2 are SGHTA and FQGNSA. CDR3 size: 15 residues. The CDR3 coding sequence is TGTGCCAGCAGCTCAGGAGCCGGTAGCAATCAGCCCCAGCATTTT. Its protein is CASSSGAGSNQPQHF.

The chain combines TRBV28 with TRBJ1-2, with D unclear. The V gene lost 5 bases and the J gene lost 3 bases, with 4 bases spanning the gap. The CDR3 spans 11 residues. The germline CDR1 and CDR2 sequences are MDHEN and SYDVKM. CDR3 sequence reads: CASSRYYGYTF. CDR3 DNA: TGTGCCAGCAGTCGCTACTATGGCTACACCTTC.

V gene TRBV4-3 combines with J gene TRBJ2-1; D ambiguous. V lost 1 base to trimming and J lost 12 bases, with 13 bases between them. This CDR3 is 13 amino acids long. Germline values: CDR1 LGHNA, CDR2 YSLEER. The CDR3 DNA reads TGCGCCAGCAGCCAAGTGCCAACCCCTCGGCAGTTCTTC. Translating it yields CASSQVPTPRQFF.

J is TRBJ2-3 and V is TRBV9, with 8 nucleotides matching TRBD2. The junction had 6 bases not matched to a gene; V was cut back by 2 bases and J by 1 base. In germline, CDR1 is SGDLS, CDR2 YYNGEE. The length of the CDR3 is 16 residues. The CDR3 nucleotides are TGTGCCAGCAGCGTTTCCGGGAGGGCGGGCACAGATACGCAGTATTTT. This gives the protein CASSVSGRAGTDTQYF. Full variable domain (missing parts from reference TRBV9 and TRBJ2-3): DSGVTQTPKHLITATGQRVTLRCSPRSGDLSVYWYQQSLDQGLQFLIQYYNGEERAKGNILERFSAQQFPDLHSELNLSSLELGDSALYFCASSVSGRAGTDTQYFGPGTRLTVL.

The genes are TRBV30 and TRBJ2-5; no clear D gene. Germline-derived CDR1 and CDR2 are GTSNPN and SVGIG (reference sequence). Trimming removed 4 bases at V and 5 bases at J, with 14 bases between. The CDR3 is made up of 13 amino acids. The CDR3 coding sequence is TGTGCCTGGACACAACCTCCCAGGGAGACCCAGTACTTC. This translates into CAWTQPPRETQYF.